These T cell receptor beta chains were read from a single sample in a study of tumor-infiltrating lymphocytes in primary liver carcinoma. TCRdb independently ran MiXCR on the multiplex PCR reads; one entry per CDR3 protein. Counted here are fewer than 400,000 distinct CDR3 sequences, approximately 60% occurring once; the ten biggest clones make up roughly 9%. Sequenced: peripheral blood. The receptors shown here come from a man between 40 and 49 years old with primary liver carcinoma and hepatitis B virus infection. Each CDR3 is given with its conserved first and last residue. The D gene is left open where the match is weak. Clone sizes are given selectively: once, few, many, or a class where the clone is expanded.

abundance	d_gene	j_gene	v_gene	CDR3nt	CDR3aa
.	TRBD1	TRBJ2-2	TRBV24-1	TGTGCCACCAGTGACTCGGGACAGGGGGCGACCGGGGAGCTGTTTTTT	CATSDSGQGATGELFF
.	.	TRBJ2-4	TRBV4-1	TGCGCCAGCAGCCAAGGCCGACTTAGGGGCAATATAGCCAAAAACATTCAGTACTTC	CASSQGRLRGNIAKNIQYF
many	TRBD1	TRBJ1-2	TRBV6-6	TGTGCCAGCAGTACTCAAGGCATCGGGACAGGGGTGCGTTCGGGAGGCTACACCTTC	CASSTQGIGTGVRSGGYTF
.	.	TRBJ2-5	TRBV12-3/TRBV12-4	TGTGCCAGCGTACGGGGACGGAAAGAGACCCAGTACTTC	CASVRGRKETQYF
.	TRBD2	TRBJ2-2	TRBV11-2	TGTGCCAGCAGCACAGGATTAGCGGGAATCGGGGAGCTGTTTTTT	CASSTGLAGIGELFF
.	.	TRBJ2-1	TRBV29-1	TGCAGCGCCTCGGACGGGAGCTCCTACGATGAGCACTTCTTC	CSASDGSSYDEHFF
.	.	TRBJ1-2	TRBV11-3	TGTGCCAGCAGCGAACGACATGGTCAGGGCTACATCTTC	CASSERHGQGYIF
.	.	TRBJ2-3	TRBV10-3	TGTGCCATCGGTGCTCCCAGCACAGATACGCAGTATTTT	CAIGAPSTDTQYF
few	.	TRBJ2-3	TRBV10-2	TGCGCCAGCAGTGAAACTAGCATACACACAGATACGCAGTATTTT	CASSETSIHTDTQYF
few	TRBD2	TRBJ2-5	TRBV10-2	TGCGCCAGCGGGAGACTAGCGGGAGTAGAGACCCAGTACTTC	CASGRLAGVETQYF
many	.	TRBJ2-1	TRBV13	TGTGCCAGCAGCAGCTACAATGAGCAGTTCTTC	CASSSYNEQFF
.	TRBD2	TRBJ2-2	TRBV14	TGTGCCAGCAGCCATCGGACTAGCGGGACCGGGGAGCTGCTTTTT	CASSHRTSGTGELLF
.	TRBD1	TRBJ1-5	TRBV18	TGTGCCAGCTCGCCACGAGGAGTCACAGGGGGGCAGCCCCAGCATTTT	CASSPRGVTGGQPQHF
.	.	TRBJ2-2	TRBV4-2	TGTGCCAGCAGCCAAAACCCCATCAAATTCAACACCGGGGAGCTGTTTTTT	CASSQNPIKFNTGELFF
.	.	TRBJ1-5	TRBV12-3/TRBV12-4	TGTGCCAGCAGCCGGAAACAGGGTGTAGATCAGCCCCAGCATTTT	CASSRKQGVDQPQHF
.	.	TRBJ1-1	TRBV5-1	TGCGCCAGCAGCTCCCAGGGAGGGGACACTGAAGCTTTCTTT	CASSSQGGDTEAFF
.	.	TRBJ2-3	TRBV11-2	TGTGTCAGCAGCTTTGAGGGGGGAGTCACAGATACGCAGTATTTT	CVSSFEGGVTDTQYF
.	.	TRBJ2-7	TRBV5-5	TGTGTCAGCAGCTACCAGGTTGGGCTATCCTACGAGCAGTACTTC	CVSSYQVGLSYEQYF
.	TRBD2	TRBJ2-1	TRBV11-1	TGCGCCAGCAGCCCAGGGACTAGCGGGACCACAAATGACGAGCAGTTCTTC	CASSPGTSGTTNDEQFF
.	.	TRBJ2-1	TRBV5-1	TGCGCCAGCAGTGGGATCCTGACACAGGCTAATGAGCAGTTCTTC	CASSGILTQANEQFF
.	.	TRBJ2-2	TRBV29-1	TGCAGCGTGGACACGGAGAACACCCGGGAGCTGTTTTTT	CSVDTENTRELFF
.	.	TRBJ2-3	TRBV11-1	TGTGCCAGCAGCAAATCCAGGTGGATTAACACAGATATGCAGTATTTT	CASSKSRWINTDMQYF
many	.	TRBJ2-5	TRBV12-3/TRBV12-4	TGTGCCAGCAGTGTCGCCGGGAGTACACAAGAGACCCAGTACTTC	CASSVAGSTQETQYF
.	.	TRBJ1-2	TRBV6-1	TGTGCCAGCAGTGAACGGGCAGGCGGACTGTATAGCTACACCTTC	CASSERAGGLYSYTF
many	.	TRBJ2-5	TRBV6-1	TGTGCCAGCATACGGGCGCAAGAGACCCAGTACTTC	CASIRAQETQYF
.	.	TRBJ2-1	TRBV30	TGTGCCTGGAAAAGGGTCCTCAAAATCTTC	CAWKRVLKIF
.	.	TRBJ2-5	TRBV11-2	TGTGCCAGCAGCCCCCGTGGCCTCCAAGAGACCCAGTACTTC	CASSPRGLQETQYF
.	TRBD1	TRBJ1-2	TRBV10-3	TGTGCCATCAGTGATAGAGGGGGCATCTATGGCTACACCTTC	CAISDRGGIYGYTF
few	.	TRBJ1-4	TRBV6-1	TGTGCCAGCTTCAACAGGGCAACTAATGAAAAACTGTTTTTT	CASFNRATNEKLFF